This entry lists 16 T cell receptor beta chains sequenced from one sample in a study of CD8+CD57+ T cells in acquired aplastic anemia. Only patients with CD8+CD57+ cell expansion on flow cytometry were chosen for sequencing. The template used for profiling TCR beta VDJ and CDR3 was genomic DNA. TCRdb reanalysed the reads using MiXCR and keeps one entry per CDR3 protein. The data hold more than 150,000 distinct CDR3 sequences, with around 47% observed a single time. Sequenced material: sorted CD4+, CD8+, or CD8+CD57+ T cells (not recorded which) from PBMCs. The source of these receptors is a human donor with aplastic anemia.

In the case of this clonotype: Because the CDR3 is missing its conserved closing phenylalanine or tryptophan, this is likely a read error. The CDR3 DNA reads TGTGCCAGCACGATTGACTCCTCCTACAATTCACCCCTCCACTCT. As protein: CASTIDSSYNSPLHS. The chain links TRBV27 to TRBJ1-6; no definite D call. This CDR3 has 15 residues. Germline-derived CDR1 and CDR2 are MNHEY and SMNVEV (reference sequence).

The gene calls are TRBV29-1 and TRBJ2-1; 11 bases are shared with TRBD1. V trimming: 7 bases; J trimming: 4 bases; junction bases outside the gene matches: 6. CDR3 length: 14 amino acids. The germline V gene has CDR1 SQVTM and CDR2 ANQGSEA. The CDR3 DNA sequence: TGCAGCGCCGGGGACAGGGGGGCATACAATGAGCAGTTCTTC. As protein: CSAGDRGAYNEQFF.

This clonotype is a singleton in its sample. The chain joins TRBV12-3 or TRBV12-4 to TRBJ1-2; D unresolved. The CDR3 is made up of 10 amino acids. V lost 7 bases, J lost 8 bases, and 8 bases lay in between. The CDR3 is CASKAGGYTF. DNA of the CDR3: TGTGCCAGCAAGGCGGGCGGCTACACCTTC.

The V call is TRBV3-1, the J call TRBJ2-2, with 7 bases lining up with TRBD1. The CDR3 is 15 amino acids. With 2 bases clipped from V and 7 bases from J, the junction kept 7 bases outside the gene matches. Germline CDR1 is LGHDT and CDR2 is YNNKEL (reference sequence). The CDR3 is CASSQSDRIDGELFF. Here the CDR3 DNA reads TGTGCCAGCAGCCAATCGGACAGGATAGACGGGGAGCTGTTTTTT.

This chain's CDR3 is CASNPSVGTNTEAFF. CDR3 in DNA: TGTGCCAGCAATCCGTCGGTAGGGACGAACACTGAAGCTTTCTTT. The V and J genes are TRBV25-1 and TRBJ1-1; tentative D call: TRBD1 (5 bases). The CDR3 is made up of 15 amino acids. V lost 7 bases, J lost 1 base, and 16 bases lay in between. Germline loops: CDR1 MGHDK, CDR2 SYGVNS.

The table lists this clonotype with many counts. J is TRBJ1-6 and V is TRBV11-2; D is undetermined. CDR3 size: 15 residues. The germline V and J ends were trimmed by 0 bases and 7 bases, with 10 bases remaining between them. Looked up from germline, CDR1 is SGHAT and CDR2 is FQNNGV. In nucleotides, the CDR3 is TGTGCCAGCAGCTTAGATAGTGGGGTCAATTCACCCCTCCACTTT. It is translated as CASSLDSGVNSPLHF.

This clonotype was observed a few times. The chain uses TRBV19 and TRBJ1-1; D perhaps matches TRBD1 (5 bases). Trimming removed 6 bases at V and 7 bases at J, with 12 bases between. Germline V gene sequence: CDR1 LNHDA, CDR2 SQIVND (reference sequence). The CDR3 length is 12 residues. The CDR3 region has the DNA TGTGCCAGTAGGGGGACGCGGAGTGAAGCTTTCTTT. The encoded protein is CASRGTRSEAFF.

There are a few counts of this clonotype. The chain employs TRBV3-1 and TRBJ1-1; D gene uncertain. The V gene lost 6 bases and the J gene lost 0 bases, with 17 bases spanning the gap. The length of the CDR3 is 16 residues. CDR1 and CDR2 (germline): LGHDT, YNNKEL (reference sequence). The CDR3 DNA is TGTGCCAGCAGTCATAGCTCGGGCCAGCTGAACACTGAAGCTTTCTTT. Its translation is CASSHSSGQLNTEAFF.

DNA for the CDR3: TGTGCCAGCAGCTTAACGGGACAGGGTAACACTGAAGCTTTCTTT. Residues: CASSLTGQGNTEAFF. The chain carries TRBV7-3 and TRBJ1-1; 9 nucleotides match TRBD1. The J segment lost 2 bases and the V segment lost 0 bases, leaving 1 base of the junction unmatched. The CDR3 is 15 amino acids. Germline lookup yields CDR1 SGHTA and CDR2 FQGTGA. Drawing the rest from reference TRBV7-3 and TRBJ1-1, the complete variable domain is GAGVSQTPSNKVTEKGKYVELRCDPISGHTALYWYRQSLGQGPEFLIYFQGTGAADDSGLPNDRFFAVRPEGSVSTLKIQRTERGDSAVYLCASSLTGQGNTEAFFGQGTRLTVV.

As concerns this clonotype: Relative to the germline gene, one junction end is altered; a read error may explain this. The CDR3 loop is CASRTGQGDTEASF. CDR3 sequence (DNA): TGTGCCAGCAGGACGGGACAGGGGGACACTGAAGCTTCCTTT. This rearrangement joins TRBV2 to TRBJ1-1; 11 positions agree with TRBD1. Germline CDR1 is SNHLY and CDR2 is FYNNEI. The CDR3 is made up of 14 amino acids.

V is TRBV25-1 and J is TRBJ2-7; D call uncertain. Trimming pared 5 bases from V and 2 bases from J, leaving 16 bases between. The germline gives CDR1 MGHDK, CDR2 SYGVNS. The CDR3 has 15 residues. This CDR3 is CASSSTQTETYEQYF. Written as DNA, the CDR3 is TGTGCCAGCAGTTCCACTCAGACCGAAACCTACGAGCAGTACTTC.

V gene TRBV10-3 combines with J gene TRBJ1-2; no reliable D call. V was cut by 0 bases and J by 2 bases, with 13 bases left in between. Germline V gene data show CDR1 as ENHRY and CDR2 as SYGVKD. There are 16 residues in the CDR3. DNA of the CDR3: TGTGCCATCAGTGAGTCGAATGGCGGATTAAACTATGGCTACACCTTC. The encoded protein is CAISESNGGLNYGYTF.

This clonotype was counted at least ten times. The chain combines TRBV7-8 with TRBJ1-4, with 7 bases lining up with TRBD1. The junction had 11 bases not matched to a gene; V was cut back by 2 bases and J by 2 bases. Per the germline V gene, CDR1 is SGHVS and CDR2 is FQNEAQ. The CDR3 contains 18 residues. CDR3 bases: TGTGCCAGCAGCTTAAGGGCAGGGGGATTCGTGACTAATGAAAAACTGTTTTTT. Translating it yields CASSLRAGGFVTNEKLFF.

On this clonotype itself: The conserved phenylalanine or tryptophan normally closing the CDR3 is absent here, so this likely arose from a read error. This chain links TRBV10-3 with TRBJ1-2; D is unresolved. V lost 4 bases and J 7 bases, leaving 13 bases between the germline ends. Germline V gene data show CDR1 as ENHRY and CDR2 as SYGVKD. The CDR3 is 13 residues long. The CDR3 region has the DNA TGTGCCATCAGTGTCGGTCCGGAGGGTGGCTACACCATC. Amino acid sequence: CAISVGPEGGYTI.

This clonotype was recorded at least ten times. V is TRBV5-6 and J is TRBJ1-1; possible D gene TRBD1, 5 bases. Germline V gene lookup returns CDR1 SGHDT and CDR2 YYEEEE. Trimming pared 4 bases from V and 4 bases from J, leaving 11 bases between. The CDR3 runs 13 residues. The CDR3 is CASSQPGGTEAFF. CDR3 DNA sequence: TGTGCCAGCAGCCAGCCGGGGGGCACTGAAGCTTTCTTT. The variable domain in full, with the rest retrieved from reference TRBV5-6 and TRBJ1-1, is DAGVTQSPTHLIKTRGQQVTLRCSPKSGHDTVSWYQQALGQGPQFIFQYYEEEERQRGNFPDRFSGHQFPNYSSELNVNALLLGDSALYLCASSQPGGTEAFFGQGTRLTVV.

V gene TRBV10-3 combines with J gene TRBJ2-7; maybe TRBD2 (7 bases). The CDR3 extends over 13 amino acids. Germline lookup yields CDR1 ENHRY and CDR2 SYGVKD. V dropped 3 bases and J dropped 6 bases, with 12 bases sitting between them. CDR3 sequence (DNA): TGTGCCATCAGTGAATTAGGGGGGGGCGAGCAGTACGTC. Translating gives CAISELGGGEQYV.